This record concerns one T cell receptor (beta chain) sequence. This receptor's antigen is unknown. Per-nucleotide qualities are absent, and no much larger clonotype sits a single base away. Library prep was done by the immunoSEQ multiplex PCR assay. For the multiplex PCR, a mixture combining 60 forward primers for TCR Vbeta segments and 13 reverse primers for TCR Jbeta segments was used. Amplification of the CDR3 region of rearranged TCR beta genes was performed with a multiplex PCR assay on genomic DNA. The Illumina HiSeq System was used to sequence the amplified TCR beta libraries as 87-base-pair reads. The study's processing was this. Across the 500 to 700 repertoires, a later analysis counted 78 million or so unique TCR beta chains, 9.5 million to 12 million of which were shared by at least two donors. Raw reads were error-corrected and collapsed into unique sequences by a nearest-neighbor algorithm in which closely related sequences were merged to remove PCR and sequencing errors. CDR3 sequences were aligned to IMGT reference sequences to assign V, D and J gene segments. For a sequence to be retained, at least a six-nucleotide match to both a V gene segment and a J gene segment was required. A rearrangement counted as productive if the CDR3 had no stop codons and remained in frame with V and J, and every other rearrangement counted as non-productive. Following IMGT convention, CDR3 was defined as the stretch from the second conserved V-encoded cysteine to the conserved J-encoded phenylalanine. In an earlier analysis of around 600 of the donors, sequences lacking an unambiguous match to a single V gene segment were excluded. An earlier analysis of around 600 of the donors classified V segments as functional when productive rearrangements were above 56.7% and as segregating when the standard deviation between donors was above 5%. A statistical classification framework was built to diagnose cytomegalovirus status from the catalog of TCR beta chain sequences. In a later analysis, V and J genes were assigned by comparing TCR nucleotide sequences against IMGT/GENE-DB human TR gene sequences. In a later analysis, CDR3 sequences and most-parsimonious VDJ recombination scenarios were assigned using the TCRdist pipeline. In a later analysis, each TCR beta chain was defined by its CDR3 amino acid sequence together with its V-gene family, and reads without a unique V-gene family were excluded. As a way to deal with suspected cross-contamination and a sequencing artifact, a later analysis dropped 500 to 700 nucleotide sequences that were highly shared and had low generation probability. A later analysis calculated a clonal expansion index for each public chain from normalized within-repertoire ranks of inferred template counts. In a later analysis, generation probabilities were computed with a VDJ recombination model fitted to out-of-frame rearrangements, and the resulting probabilities were checked against IGoR. In a later analysis, hypergeometric tests were used to score TCR-TCR, TCR-HLA and TCR-CMV co-occurrence, with a repertoire-size bias correction applied to TCR pairs. In a later analysis, false discovery rates were estimated by permuting HLA or CMV assignments 20 times. In a later analysis, co-occurring TCRs were grouped with DBSCAN, and TCRdist sequence similarity was added when clustering was performed within HLA-allele-positive subsets. Repertoires with fewer than 30,000 or more than 120,000 public chains, plus five repertoires with anomalous nucleotide sharing, were excluded from co-occurrence clustering. TCRdb holds this immuneACCESS table with in-frame rearrangements only. Some clones are missing; in checked studies, unresolved V genes explain under half, and the rest has no known cause. The DNA gave D and trimming, while V, J and clone size come from that table. The sample records about 98,000 clones, more than 60% of which are singletons. Of the sample, approximately 11% is held by the ten largest clones.

The source of the sample is a study of cytomegalovirus exposure and HLA in healthy donors (dated by TCRdb to 2015 to 2018). Background on the whole study: An earlier analysis of around 600 of the donors reported roughly 270 Gb of sequence data and 100 million to 130 million unique TCR beta sequences from roughly 180 million T cells. Roughly 300 gigabases of sequencing data and 75 million to 85 million unique TCR sequences made up an early release that covered some 640 HLA-typed donors. The number of donors typed differed by locus, with roughly 629-640 for A, B, C, DRB1 and DQB1, roughly 550 for DQA1, about 610 for DPA1, and over 400 for DPB1. A later genetic analysis used genome-wide SNP genotypes for about 55% of the 666 donors, treating that subset as a discovery cohort. Donor age, sex, ethnicity and CMV serostatus were collected together with the repertoire data. Among about 360 genotyped donors of the cohort, an average of approximately 250,000 unique TCR beta nucleotide sequences were sequenced per donor, 15% to 20% of them non-productive. The study profiled the T cell repertoires of 500 to 800 subjects by immunosequencing and related them to cytomegalovirus serostatus. A later analysis re-examined previously published TCR beta repertoires from hundreds of donors and added high-resolution HLA genotyping to investigate patterns of TCR occurrence. Rather than using new phenotypic data, the later analysis identified candidate immune exposures from TCR beta sequences and from how often those sequences occurred across donors. HLA typing covered class I and class II loci at four-digit resolution. To decide whether each TCR beta V gene segment behaved as functional or pseudogenic, an earlier analysis of nearly 600 of the donors relied on high-throughput TCR beta sequencing. The study combined high-throughput TCR immunosequencing, statistical association of individual TCRs with disease status, and machine learning to predict cytomegalovirus infection status. The aim of the study was to test whether cataloging public T cell receptors could identify signatures of past pathogen exposure. In addition to the first cohort of 650 to 800 subjects, a separate validation cohort of some 120 different subjects was used. Every discovery cohort repertoire had been produced on one sequencing platform. Four to six DR-DQ haplotypes were handled as single units for association and clustering, since linkage in the cohort was strong. Of the approximately 400 genotyped donors, around 81% fell in the genetic ancestry cluster associated with self-reported Caucasian donors.

The germline V gene supplies CDR1 SGHAT and CDR2 FQNNGV. Counted from cysteine to phenylalanine, this CDR3 has 16 amino acids. Kept here is only the CDR3 DNA, which spans 48 bases and is read in frame from base 1. The germline V and J ends show losses of 5 bases and 1 base respectively, and no gene match explains 6 bases of the junction. The cohort consisted of approximately 690 healthy bone marrow donors. All cohort members were sampled while nominally healthy, although unrecorded immune exposures were likely present. The donor tested CMV seropositive and was one of the 289 seropositive cohort members. A peripheral blood sample was provided by each donor, and peripheral blood mononuclear cells were used for TCR beta sequencing. The Qiagen DNeasy Blood Extraction Kit was used to extract genomic DNA from the blood cell samples. Broad study findings and their caveats: Only TCR beta chains were sequenced in this cohort, and the absence of alpha or paired-chain data limited detectable features. In vitro tests confirmed that three of the cytomegalovirus-associated TCR beta chains recognize cytomegalovirus antigens. In a later genetic analysis, a missense DCLRE1C variant was associated with V-gene and J-gene trimming of TCR beta chains, and the association was replicated in an independent cohort. CMV serostatus was the only immune exposure information available for the cohort. Roughly uniform sequencing depth across donors was assumed in presence/absence analyses, although this assumption may not hold. A later analysis found that HLA-associated TCR beta chains were more clonally expanded and had lower generation probabilities than equally common non-associated chains. In a later analysis, most CMV-associated TCR beta chains were found to appear HLA-restricted, with HLA associations seemingly driven largely by CMV exposure. Correlated functional status among segregating V segments might be attributable to linkage disequilibrium, but an unknown experimental factor could not be ruled out. In a later genetic analysis, fewer N-insertions in productive TCRs were reported among donors in an Asian-associated ancestry cluster than the roughly 700-donor mean. In a later analysis, several top co-occurrence clusters were reported to appear linked to parvovirus B19, influenza, CMV and Epstein-Barr virus. In a later analysis, the rate of TCR association differed among HLA loci, with DRB1 alleles having the most associated TCRs and HLA-C alleles having the fewest. The classifier was reported to diagnose cytomegalovirus status with high specificity and sensitivity in both the original and validation cohorts. Because some donors lacked HLA typing at each locus, the association tests relied only on the typed subset. A further reported finding was that TCR beta sequences accurately predicted the HLA-A and HLA-B alleles for most subjects in the first cohort. The 87-base-pair reads could not distinguish some IMGT-functional V segments, including TRBV6-2 and TRBV6-3, so those segments were excluded. A cluster of highly shared sequence variants was judged likely to be a technical artifact of the sequencing pipeline. Specific HLA alleles were associated with some 15,000 TCR beta sequences at a false discovery rate of 0.05 in a later analysis. The study gave a list of under 200 TCR beta chains associated with cytomegalovirus. While some public TCRs were present in many individuals, most TCR sequences turned up only very rarely across donors. An earlier analysis of approximately 530 of the donors showed that most TCR beta V segments appeared in productive rearrangements either about 87% or about 30% of the time, which broadly matched IMGT annotations. Because counts were too low, about 15 rarely observed V segments, including chromosome 9 orphons, were left out of the earlier analysis of some 640 of the donors. When HLA alleles, especially DR and DQ, strongly co-occurred, attributing TCR associations to individual alleles was difficult. It was suggested by the authors that the approach could potentially be generalized to other disease states and immunological phenotypes.

This receptor chain uses TRBV11-2 and TRBJ2-2; TRBD1 aligns with 8 central bases. This receptor was obtained from a man between 18 and 35 years old in good health and CMV-seropositive. Sequencing input: PBMCs. The bases are TGTGCCAGCAGCACCGGGACAGGCGTGAACACCGGGGAGCTGTTTTTT. Translated, it reads CASSTGTGVNTGELFF.